Listed here is a single T cell receptor (beta chain). The V and J ends lost 10 bases and 6 bases, in that order; junction bases with no gene match: 10. The CDR3 runs 13 residues. The data originate from a study of T-cell memory formation after mild COVID-19. Using its own MiXCR run on the 5' RACE reads, TCRdb lists one record per CDR3 protein. The sample includes 200,000 to 250,000 distinct CDR3 sequences, over 7.5% of them seen just once. The origin of this receptor is a man younger than 30 who had mild COVID-19 (a few samples of this study predate the infection). Cell type and time point are not known. The rearrangement uses TRBV12-3 or TRBV12-4 and TRBJ1-1; 8 bases line up with TRBD1. Material: PBMCs or a T cell subset sorted from them (not recorded which). The CDR3 loop reads CATKRQGQAEAFF. The CDR3 nucleotides read TGTGCCACCAAAAGACAGGGGCAAGCTGAAGCTTTCTTT.